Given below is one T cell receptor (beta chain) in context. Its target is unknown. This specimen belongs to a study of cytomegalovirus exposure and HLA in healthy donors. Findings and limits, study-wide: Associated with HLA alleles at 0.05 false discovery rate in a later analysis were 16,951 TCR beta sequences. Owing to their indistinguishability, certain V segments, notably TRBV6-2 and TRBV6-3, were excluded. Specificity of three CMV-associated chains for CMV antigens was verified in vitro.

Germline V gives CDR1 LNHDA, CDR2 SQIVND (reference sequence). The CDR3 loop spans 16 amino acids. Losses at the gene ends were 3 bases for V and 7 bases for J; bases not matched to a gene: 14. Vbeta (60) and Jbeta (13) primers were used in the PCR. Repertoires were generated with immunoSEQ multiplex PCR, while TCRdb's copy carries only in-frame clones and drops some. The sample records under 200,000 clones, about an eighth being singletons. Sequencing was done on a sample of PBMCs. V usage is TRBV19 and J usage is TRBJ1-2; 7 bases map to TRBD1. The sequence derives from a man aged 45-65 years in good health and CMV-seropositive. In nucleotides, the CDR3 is TGTGCCAGTAGTATTGAGAGGGGGCATGGGATTTCTGGCTACACCTTC. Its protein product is CASSIERGHGISGYTF.